Listed here is a single T cell receptor beta chain. V lost 6 bases to trimming and J lost 5 bases; unmatched junction nucleotides: 8. This CDR3 comprises 15 residues. Germline V gene sequence: CDR1 SNHLY, CDR2 FYNNEI. Profiling relied on immunoSEQ multiplex PCR, and the TCRdb table lists in-frame clones only, not all of them. The table shows 85,000 to 95,000 clones, with approximately 80% occurring only once. These data are taken from a study of blood T cell repertoires in COVID-19. The wider study: Acute-phase and convalescent COVID-19 samples originated in the United States, Italy and Spain.

The sequencing sample was made of peripheral blood. This chain joins TRBV2 and TRBJ2-2; TRBD1 matches at 8 bases. The receptor was isolated from a man in his sixties or seventies with acute or convalescent COVID-19. The CDR3 sequence is CASRTGTGETGELFF. In DNA, the CDR3 is TGTGCCAGCAGAACCGGGACAGGAGAAACCGGGGAGCTGTTTTTT.